Presented here are 5 T cell receptor beta chains from one specimen sequenced in a study of shared clonotypes between healthy human individuals. Libraries were prepared by immunoSEQ multiplex PCR; TCRdb keeps only in-frame clonotypes and omits some of them. The repertoire holds over a million clones, with over 95% as singletons. The specimen was naive CD4+ T cells sorted from blood. Regarding subset: CD45RA+ positively selected. These receptors all stem from a man between 25 and 39 years old in good health.

This chain's CDR3 is CASSLLSPGANVLTF. In DNA, the CDR3 is TGTGCCAGCAGTTTACTATCCCCTGGGGCCAACGTCCTGACTTTC. This chain links TRBV28 with TRBJ2-6; no reliable D call. V was pared by 2 bases and J by 2 bases, with 7 bases between. CDR1 MDHEN and CDR2 SYDVKM come from the germline V gene. The CDR3 has 15 residues. Based on the CDR3 plus reference TRBV28 and TRBJ2-6, the full variable domain is DVKVTQSSRYLVKRTGEKVFLECVQDMDHENMFWYRQDPGLGLRLIYFSYDVKMKEKGDIPEGYSVSREKKERFSLILESASTNQTSMYLCASSLLSPGANVLTFGAGSRLTVL.

The CDR3 region is CASTNYYEQYF. The CDR3 DNA follows: TGTGCCAGCACCAACTACTACGAGCAGTACTTC. The gene calls are TRBV27 and TRBJ2-7; no clear D. This CDR3 is 11 amino acids long. The germline V gene has CDR1 MNHEY and CDR2 SMNVEV (reference sequence). The germline V and J ends were trimmed by 7 bases and 3 bases, with 7 bases remaining between them.

As regards this clone: The same CDR3 also results from other DNA sequences found in this sample. The chain is built from TRBV27 and TRBJ1-5; 8 bases line up with TRBD1. V gave up 4 bases and J gave up 0 bases; unmatched junction bases: 2. The germline V gene has CDR1 MNHEY and CDR2 SMNVEV (reference sequence). This CDR3 spans 15 amino acids. In nucleotides, the CDR3 is TGTGCCAGCAGTTCCAGGGGGCATAGCAATCAGCCCCAGCATTTT. It encodes CASSSRGHSNQPQHF.

The chain combines TRBV5-3 with TRBJ2-7, with 7 bases fitting TRBD1. TRBV5-3 is an ORF; its function is uncertain. The CDR3 contains 15 residues. The V gene end was trimmed by 4 bases and the J gene end by 2 bases; junction bases not matched to a gene: 9. The CDR3 sequence is CARSTRDSPTYEQYF. CDR3 in DNA: TGTGCCAGAAGCACTCGGGACAGTCCCACCTACGAGCAGTACTTC.

This clone was detected once. The chain recombines TRBV4-1 with TRBJ2-3; TRBD2 aligns across 11 bases. Germline V gene sequence: CDR1 MGHRA, CDR2 YSYEKL. Unmatched junction bases numbered 10, after V lost 0 bases and J lost 5 bases. This CDR3 contains 18 residues. This CDR3 is CASSQDKLAGGMVDTQYF. The DNA of the CDR3 is TGCGCCAGCAGCCAAGATAAGCTAGCGGGAGGAATGGTAGATACGCAGTATTTT.